The clone carrying this TCR beta chain has just a few counts. The length of the CDR3 is 16 residues. Germline assignment: CDR1 SNHLY and CDR2 FYNNEI. V was pared by 3 bases and J by 1 base, with 3 bases of the junction left unmatched. Primers for the PCR totalled 60 Vbeta and 13 Jbeta. TCRdb's copy holds only in-frame clones and misses some; the assay was immunoSEQ multiplex PCR. This sample has roughly 130,000 clones, with 50% to 80% found just once. This specimen belongs to a study of cytomegalovirus exposure and HLA in healthy donors. This TCR was recovered from a woman between 40 and 55 years old in good health and CMV-seropositive. V and J are TRBV2 and TRBJ2-1; 10 bases align to TRBD2. Sequencing used PBMCs. The CDR3 sequence is CASSETSGLSYNEQFF. CDR3 in DNA: TGTGCCAGCAGTGAGACTAGCGGGCTTTCCTACAATGAGCAGTTCTTC.